The 21 T cell receptor beta chains below come from one sample, sequenced in a study of T cell responses to AZD1222 COVID-19 vaccine. Assay used: immunoSEQ multiplex PCR; TCRdb lists only in-frame clones, some missing. The table records approximately 90,000 clones, 80% to 90% of them present only once. The input for sequencing was peripheral blood, taken on day 0 of AZD1222 vaccination. These receptors all come from an adult in good health.

This sequence joins TRBV18 and TRBJ2-2, with 10 bases fitting TRBD2. Germline V gives CDR1 KGHSH, CDR2 LQKENI. After removal of 6 bases from V and 8 bases from J, the junction contained 12 bases not matched to a gene. This CDR3 comprises 16 residues. CDR3 region: CASSPFLAGDAGELFF. CDR3 nucleotide sequence: TGTGCCAGCTCGCCGTTTCTAGCGGGAGACGCAGGGGAGCTGTTTTTT.

The J gene is TRBJ2-1, the V gene TRBV7-2; 11 nucleotides agree with TRBD2. Germline V CDR1 and CDR2: SGHTA, FQGNSA. The CDR3 covers 15 residues. V dropped 1 base and J dropped 5; count of bases not matched to a gene: 1. The CDR3 protein is CASSLGLAGNNEQFF. DNA for the CDR3: TGTGCCAGCAGCTTAGGACTAGCGGGGAACAATGAGCAGTTCTTC.

The rearrangement uses TRBV7-9 and TRBJ1-5; D perhaps matches TRBD1 (5 bases). Germline assignment: CDR1 SEHNR and CDR2 FQNEAQ (reference sequence). V was clipped by 8 bases and J by 6 bases, with 14 bases between them. The CDR3 length is 13 residues. The CDR3 coding sequence is TGTGCCAGCCGCGACAGCGAAAGTCAGCCCCAGCATTTT. It translates to CASRDSESQPQHF.

This chain links TRBV27 with TRBJ1-2, with 8 nucleotides matching TRBD1. Germline CDR1 is MNHEY and CDR2 is SMNVEV (reference sequence). The CDR3 has 16 residues. J lost 8 bases, V lost 5 bases, and 16 bases had no gene match. The DNA for the CDR3 is TGTGCCAGCAGTACGACCGCGGGACAGGCCCCTCGAGGCTACACCTTC. Its translation: CASSTTAGQAPRGYTF.

V usage is TRBV15 and J usage is TRBJ1-5; 7 positions match TRBD1. Trimming cost V 3 bases and J 3 bases; bases outside gene matches: 2. CDR1 is LNHNV, CDR2 YYDKDF, per germline (reference sequence). The CDR3 extends over 14 amino acids. The CDR3 is CATSSDRANQPQHF. CDR3 DNA: TGTGCCACCAGCAGCGACAGGGCCAATCAGCCCCAGCATTTT.

V gene TRBV28 combines with J gene TRBJ1-2; maybe TRBD1 (5 bases). CDR1 and CDR2 from the germline V gene are MDHEN and SYDVKM. V lost 6 bases and J 8 bases, leaving 16 bases between the germline ends. The CDR3 contains 13 residues. The CDR3 loop reads CASRGQGPWGYTF. As DNA, the CDR3 is TGTGCCAGCAGGGGGCAAGGGCCTTGGGGCTACACCTTC.

V usage is TRBV7-9 and J usage is TRBJ1-6, with TRBD1 matching over 7 bases. Per germline, CDR1 SEHNR and CDR2 FQNEAQ (reference sequence). V was clipped by 5 bases and J by 6 bases; unmatched bases: 7. The CDR3 is 15 amino acids. CDR3 coding DNA: TGTGCCAGCAGCCCCACGGAGGGGGCTAATTCACCCCTCCACTTT. Residues: CASSPTEGANSPLHF.

This chain connects TRBV2 to TRBJ1-4; D uncertain. Trimming cost V 0 bases and J 11 bases, with 7 bases left between them. Germline CDR1 SNHLY, CDR2 FYNNEI. The CDR3 runs to 12 residues. CDR3 bases: TGTGCCAGCAGTGAAGCCTACTCTAAACTGTTTTTT. Protein: CASSEAYSKLFF.

J is TRBJ2-1 and V is TRBV28; 9 nucleotides match TRBD2. The J segment lost 10 bases and the V segment lost 3 bases, leaving 13 bases of the junction unmatched. CDR3 length: 16 residues. The V gene's germline CDR1 is MDHEN and CDR2 SYDVKM. CDR3 region: CASSLQAGGTRIEQFF. In DNA, the CDR3 is TGTGCCAGCAGTTTGCAGGCGGGGGGGACTAGGATCGAGCAGTTCTTC.

V usage is TRBV5-5 and J usage is TRBJ2-7, with D maybe TRBD2 (5 bases). Trimming cost V 1 base and J 0 bases, with 11 bases left between them. The CDR3 loop spans 15 amino acids. CDR1 and CDR2 (germline): SGHKS, YYEKEE (reference sequence). The CDR3 here is CASSLLAGLSYEQYF. The CDR3 region has the DNA TGTGCCAGCAGCTTGTTAGCTGGACTCTCCTACGAGCAGTACTTC.

The chain couples TRBV28 to TRBJ1-2; TRBD1 matches at 7 bases. This CDR3 comprises 16 residues. The V segment lost 3 bases and the J segment 7 bases; nucleotides outside the gene matches: 14. Germline values: CDR1 MDHEN, CDR2 SYDVKM. The CDR3 DNA follows: TGTGCCAGCAGTTTGATGCGGCAGGGGGGATTAAGTGGCTACACCTTC. Translating it yields CASSLMRQGGLSGYTF.

CDR3 coding DNA: TGTGCCATCAAAGGAGAGGCTATTCGTCCCGATGGCTACACCTTC. Amino acids: CAIKGEAIRPDGYTF. The V call is TRBV10-3, the J call TRBJ1-2; D not certain. The germline gives CDR1 ENHRY, CDR2 SYGVKD. CDR3 length: 15 amino acids. Trimming took 7 bases from V and 6 from J, leaving 21 bases between them.

The genes are TRBV5-4 and TRBJ2-3; TRBD1 is a possible D gene (6 bases). With 2 bases removed from V and 3 bases from J, the gap between germline ends came to 19 bases. The germline V gene has CDR1 SGHNT and CDR2 YYREEE (reference sequence). The CDR3 is 17 amino acids. CDR3 nucleotides: TGTGCCAGCAGCTTACCCCCCACAGGGCTTGGAACAGATACGCAGTATTTT. Its protein product is CASSLPPTGLGTDTQYF.

The chain links TRBV27 to TRBJ1-2, with a tentative D call TRBD1 (5 bases). Trimming stripped 6 bases from V and 5 bases from J, with 16 bases between. Germline V lookup: CDR1 MNHEY, CDR2 SMNVEV (reference sequence). CDR3 length: 14 residues. The CDR3 spells CASSWDPLNYGYTF. Written as DNA, the CDR3 is TGTGCCAGCAGCTGGGACCCCCTAAATTATGGCTACACCTTC.

DNA of the CDR3: TGTGCCAGCAGCTTAAATGGGGTGGCTTTCTTT. Protein product: CASSLNGVAFF. J is TRBJ1-1 and V is TRBV7-3; no firm D call. This CDR3 region has 11 residues. The germline V gene encodes CDR1 SGHTA and CDR2 FQGTGA. The ends were cut back, 1 base at V and 11 bases at J, with 8 bases in the middle. Variable domain in full (rest from reference TRBV7-3 and TRBJ1-1): GAGVSQTPSNKVTEKGKYVELRCDPISGHTALYWYRQSLGQGPEFLIYFQGTGAADDSGLPNDRFFAVRPEGSVSTLKIQRTERGDSAVYLCASSLNGVAFFGQGTRLTVV.

The V and J genes are TRBV13 and TRBJ2-7, with unresolved D. Trimming cost V 5 bases and J 7 bases, with 12 bases left between them. Per germline, CDR1 PRHDT and CDR2 FYEKMQ (reference sequence). This CDR3 spans 12 amino acids. CDR3 sequence reads: CASSVPSREQYF. The CDR3 coding sequence is TGTGCCAGCAGCGTCCCGTCGAGAGAGCAGTACTTC.

The rearrangement joins TRBV4-2 to TRBJ2-7, with TRBD1 as a possible D gene (5 bases). The V and J ends lost 3 bases and 1 base respectively, with 7 bases between them. The germline gives CDR1 LGHNA, CDR2 YNFKEQ. This CDR3 comprises 13 residues. The CDR3 reads CASSQSGSYEQYF. CDR3 bases: TGTGCCAGCAGCCAGTCAGGGTCCTACGAGCAGTACTTC.

V usage is TRBV24-1 and J usage is TRBJ1-1, with no clear D. Trimming shortened V by 9 bases and J by 3 bases, and 37 bases separated the two germline ends. This CDR3 is built from 21 residues. The germline gives CDR1 KGHDR, CDR2 SFDVKD. The CDR3 loop is CATRSISGWDSWAGTHTEAFF. The CDR3 region has the DNA TGTGCCACCCGGTCGATTTCCGGATGGGATTCATGGGCAGGAACACACACTGAAGCTTTCTTT.

This clone showed up just a few times. The chain combines TRBV28 with TRBJ2-1, with 7 bases that match TRBD2. Unmatched junction bases numbered 7, after V lost 3 bases and J lost 5 bases. CDR3 length: 15 residues. Germline CDR1 MDHEN, CDR2 SYDVKM. CDR3 nucleotides: TGTGCCAGCAGTTTCTGGTCTAGCGGCGACAATGAGCAGTTCTTC. Protein product: CASSFWSSGDNEQFF.

This chain uses TRBV6-5 with TRBJ2-1; D possibly uses TRBD1 or TRBD2 (5 bases each). The CDR3 loop spans 11 amino acids. V gave up 10 bases and J gave up 8 bases, with 12 bases separating them. Looked up from germline, CDR1 is MNHEY and CDR2 is SVGAGI. This chain's CDR3 is CATGRGHEQFF. CDR3 DNA: TGTGCCACGGGTCGGGGACATGAGCAGTTCTTC.

The V call is TRBV28, the J call TRBJ2-1; 12 nucleotides line up with TRBD1. CDR1 and CDR2 from the germline V gene are MDHEN and SYDVKM. V gave up 4 bases and J gave up 8 bases; unmatched junction bases: 9. CDR3 length: 16 amino acids. The CDR3 DNA follows: TGTGCCAGCAGTTCCCGGGACAGGGGGCGCATGGATGAGCAGTTCTTC. Its protein is CASSSRDRGRMDEQFF.